A single sample gave rise to the 25 T cell receptor beta chains below, sequenced in a study of T cell repertoires in cytomegalovirus infection. TCRdb itself ran the reads through MiXCR, one entry per CDR3 protein. The table shows under 850,000 distinct CDR3 sequences, with approximately 34% occurring only once. Material for sequencing was PBMCs. The receptors stem from a human donor in good health (CMV status not recorded). Some clones in this sample may be carry-over from other donors' samples.

This chain uses TRBV6-8 with TRBJ1-2; 7 positions match TRBD1. Germline CDR1 and CDR2: MNHGY and SAAAGT. V trimming: 8 bases; J trimming: 3 bases; junction bases outside the gene matches: 18. This CDR3 is 17 amino acids long. CDR3 protein: CASFGGIEGARDYGYTF. As DNA, the CDR3 is TGTGCCAGCTTCGGTGGGATAGAGGGGGCGCGGGACTATGGCTACACCTTC.

This chain connects TRBV5-1 to TRBJ1-3; D gene uncertain. Germline V gene sequence: CDR1 SGHRS, CDR2 YFSETQ. This CDR3 has 15 residues. V was cut by 0 bases and J by 0 bases, with 7 bases left in between. The CDR3 DNA reads as TGCGCCAGCAGCTTGGACAGCAACTCTGGAAACACCATATATTTT. This translates into CASSLDSNSGNTIYF.

The J gene is TRBJ2-7, the V gene TRBV15, with 7 nucleotides matching TRBD1. Germline V gene lookup returns CDR1 LNHNV and CDR2 YYDKDF (reference sequence). V was pared by 3 bases and J by 5 bases, with 7 bases of the junction left unmatched. The CDR3 spans 14 residues. CDR3 amino acids: CATSRTGKNDEQYF. The CDR3 DNA reads as TGTGCCACCAGCAGGACAGGGAAGAACGACGAGCAGTACTTC. Variable domain in full (rest from reference TRBV15 and TRBJ2-7): DAMVIQNPRYQVTQFGKPVTLSCSQTLNHNVMYWYQQKSSQAPKLLFHYYDKDFNNEADTPDNFQSRRPNTSFCFLDIRSPGLGDTAMYLCATSRTGKNDEQYFGPGTRLTVT.

The V and J genes are TRBV12-3 or TRBV12-4 and TRBJ1-5, with 10 bases fitting TRBD1. Trimming cost V 5 bases and J 1 base; bases outside gene matches: 14. This CDR3 comprises 19 residues. CDR3 bases: TGTGCCAGCAGTGCGGCCCTCGGGACAGGGGTTTTGAGCAATCAGCCCCAGCATTTT. Its translation: CASSAALGTGVLSNQPQHF.

Comment on this clonotype: A much larger clone lies a single base off, so this may be a read error. The chain carries TRBV12-3 or TRBV12-4 and TRBJ1-2, with no clear D. The CDR3 covers 15 residues. The CDR3 nucleotides read TGTGACAGCAGTTTAAGGGCGGCTGCCTACTATGGCTACACCTTC. Protein product: CDSSLRAAAYYGYTF.

This clonotype was recorded a few times. The V call is TRBV19, the J call TRBJ2-1; D may correspond to TRBD1 or TRBD2 (6 bases each). Looked up from germline, CDR1 is LNHDA and CDR2 is SQIVND (reference sequence). The V end lost 3 bases, the J end lost 5 bases, and 11 bases lay between the germline ends. This CDR3 is 14 amino acids long. The CDR3 loop reads CASSIGGLNNEQFF. CDR3 bases: TGTGCCAGTAGTATTGGGGGGCTTAACAATGAGCAGTTCTTC.

This clonotype was found a few times. This chain joins TRBV7-9 and TRBJ2-1, with 15 bases that match TRBD2. The J segment lost 0 bases and the V segment lost 4 bases, leaving 7 bases of the junction unmatched. In germline, CDR1 is SEHNR, CDR2 FQNEAQ (reference sequence). The CDR3 runs to 19 residues. CDR3 bases: TGTGCCAGCAGCTCAGACGGACTAGCGGGAGGGAGCTCCTACAATGAGCAGTTCTTC. Its protein product is CASSSDGLAGGSSYNEQFF. The full variable domain, with the rest looked up from reference TRBV7-9 and TRBJ2-1, is DTGVSQNPRHKITKRGQNVTFRCDPISEHNRLYWYRQTLGQGPEFLTYFQNEAQLEKSRLLSDRFSAERPKGSFSTLEIQRTEQGDSAMYLCASSSDGLAGGSSYNEQFFGPGTRLTVL.

This chain links TRBV6-6 with TRBJ1-5; perhaps TRBD1 as D (5 bases). This CDR3 is built from 14 residues. CDR1 is MNHNY and CDR2 is SVGAGI in the germline V gene (reference sequence). Trimming stripped 5 bases from V and 5 bases from J, with 13 bases between. The CDR3 nucleotides are TGTGCCAGCAGTCTCCCCGAGGGGTATCAGCCCCAGCATTTT. Translated: CASSLPEGYQPQHF.

The chain has TRBV7-9 and TRBJ2-5, with D uncertain. This CDR3 comprises 16 residues. Trimming shortened V by 4 bases and J by 0 bases, and 15 bases separated the two germline ends. Germline V gene data show CDR1 as SEHNR and CDR2 as FQNEAQ (reference sequence). The CDR3 protein is CASSSQPWANQETQYF. In DNA form, the CDR3 reads TGTGCCAGCAGCTCCCAACCTTGGGCGAACCAAGAGACCCAGTACTTC.

This clonotype was seen more than once but under ten times. The CDR3 DNA reads as TGTGCCAGTGACAGGGGCGGTAACACTGAAGCTTTCTTT. Its protein is CASDRGGNTEAFF. The chain couples TRBV6-1 to TRBJ1-1; 8 nucleotides agree with TRBD1. This CDR3 region has 13 residues. CDR1 is MNHNS and CDR2 is SASEGT in the germline V gene. V lost 9 bases and J lost 2; bases outside the gene matches: 5.

J is TRBJ1-2 and V is TRBV12-3 or TRBV12-4, with D unclear. This CDR3 contains 14 residues. The V gene lost 6 bases and the J gene lost 4 bases, with 15 bases spanning the gap. The CDR3 protein is CASSHTPLSYGYTF. The CDR3 coding sequence is TGTGCCAGCAGCCATACACCCCTCAGCTATGGCTACACCTTC.

The genes are TRBV4-1 and TRBJ2-2; no clear D gene. The CDR3 length is 13 residues. V was shortened by 4 bases and J by 6 bases, with 9 bases between the two germline ends. CDR1 MGHRA and CDR2 YSYEKL come from the germline V gene. Written as DNA, the CDR3 is TGCGCCAGCAGCCCGTTACAATCCGGGGAGCTGTTTTTT. Protein: CASSPLQSGELFF.

This clonotype came up many times. The chain couples TRBV4-1 to TRBJ1-5; D possibly corresponds to TRBD1 (5 bases). Germline V CDR1 and CDR2: MGHRA, YSYEKL. The CDR3 contains 15 residues. Trimming pared 1 base from V and 7 bases from J, leaving 14 bases between. The CDR3 region has the DNA TGCGCCAGCAGCCAAGGGTTTGGGGGTTGGCAGCCCCAGCATTTT. Translation gives CASSQGFGGWQPQHF.

V gene TRBV20-1 combines with J gene TRBJ2-1; 15 nucleotides line up with TRBD2. This CDR3 is built from 14 residues. Germline V lookup: CDR1 DFQATT, CDR2 SNEGSKA (reference sequence). V was clipped by 5 bases and J by 15 bases; unmatched bases: 11. The CDR3 spells CSAAGTSGGTFRFF. The CDR3 coding sequence is TGCAGTGCTGCAGGGACTAGCGGGGGGACATTTCGGTTCTTC.

This clonotype was detected many times. The CDR3 reads CASSSGRDYRYNEQFF. In DNA form, the CDR3 reads TGTGCCAGCAGCTCAGGCCGGGACTACCGATACAATGAGCAGTTCTTC. The chain has TRBV7-8 and TRBJ2-1; 7 bases agree with TRBD2. There are 16 residues in the CDR3. The germline gives CDR1 SGHVS, CDR2 FQNEAQ. Germline trimming cut 4 bases from V and 4 bases from J; bases unmatched to any gene: 10.

The table lists this clonotype with many counts. The chain uses TRBV7-9 and TRBJ2-7; the match to TRBD2 covers 7 bases. This CDR3 comprises 15 residues. V was pared by 5 bases and J by 4 bases, with 11 bases of the junction left unmatched. The germline V gene has CDR1 SEHNR and CDR2 FQNEAQ (reference sequence). CDR3: CASSQGTVGRYEQYF. The CDR3 coding sequence is TGTGCCAGCAGCCAAGGCACCGTCGGGAGGTACGAGCAGTACTTC.

At least ten counts were recorded for this clonotype. The rearrangement uses TRBV28 and TRBJ1-4; D is undetermined. V lost 8 bases and J 5 bases, leaving 6 bases between the germline ends. The CDR3 length is 11 residues. CDR1 is MDHEN, CDR2 SYDVKM, per germline. Here the CDR3 DNA reads TGTGCCAGCCGCGGGAATGAAAAACTGTTTTTT. This encodes CASRGNEKLFF.

V is TRBV5-1 and J is TRBJ1-1, with a possible D match to TRBD1 (5 bases). Trimming took 3 bases from V and 4 from J, leaving 10 bases between them. This CDR3 region has 13 residues. CDR1 and CDR2 from the germline V gene are SGHRS and YFSETQ. The CDR3 DNA is TGCGCCAGCAGCTCTGCAGGGTTCACTGAAGCTTTCTTT. This codes for CASSSAGFTEAFF.

CDR3 loop: CASSPLDRNTEAFF. CDR3 nucleotide sequence: TGCGCCAGCAGCCCACTGGACAGAAACACTGAAGCTTTCTTT. This chain links TRBV4-1 with TRBJ1-1, with D possibly TRBD1 on 6 matching bases. This CDR3 comprises 14 residues. Trimming took 4 bases from V and 2 from J, leaving 11 bases between them. CDR1 is MGHRA and CDR2 is YSYEKL in the germline V gene.

This clonotype turned up a few times. The rearrangement links TRBV6-1 to TRBJ2-7; 12 nucleotides match TRBD2. V shed 6 bases, J shed 2 bases, and the junction held 5 bases outside the gene matches. This CDR3 comprises 15 residues. Germline CDR1 is MNHNS and CDR2 is SASEGT. CDR3 region: CASRRTSGATYEQYF. In nucleotides, the CDR3 is TGTGCCAGCAGGAGGACTAGCGGGGCAACCTACGAGCAGTACTTC.

A remark on this clonotype: No conserved phenylalanine or tryptophan is present at the end of the CDR3, so a read error is the likely explanation. V is TRBV7-6 and J is TRBJ2-4; D is unclear. The CDR3 loop spans 14 amino acids. The V and J ends lost 1 base and 2 bases respectively, with 6 bases between them. Germline CDR1 and CDR2: SGHVS and FNYEAQ. CDR3 coding DNA: TGTGCCAGCAGCTTAGGCGAGTCCAAAAACATTCAGTACTGC. Its translation: CASSLGESKNIQYC.

V is TRBV19 and J is TRBJ1-2; D not certain. This CDR3 contains 14 residues. V shed 10 bases and J shed 4 bases, with 19 bases lying between them. Germline loops: CDR1 LNHDA, CDR2 SQIVND (reference sequence). The CDR3 region has the DNA TGTGCCACCGCGGATGATCTCCGAAGCTATGGCTACACCTTC. This encodes CATADDLRSYGYTF. Drawing the rest from reference TRBV19 and TRBJ1-2, the complete variable domain is DGGITQSPKYLFRKEGQNVTLSCEQNLNHDAMYWYRQDPGQGLRLIYYSQIVNDFQKGDIAEGYSVSREKKESFPLTVTSAQKNPTAFYLCATADDLRSYGYTFGSGTRLTVV.

The chain carries TRBV6-5 and TRBJ2-7; D is ambiguous. The CDR3 has 15 residues. V dropped 2 bases and J dropped 5 bases, with 16 bases sitting between them. Germline CDR1 reads MNHEY; CDR2 reads SVGAGI. CDR3 in amino acids: CASSYTHGLPHEQYF. The CDR3 bases are TGTGCCAGCAGTTACACCCATGGTCTGCCCCACGAGCAGTACTTC.

The rearrangement links TRBV29-1 to TRBJ2-3; 7 bases agree with TRBD1. Trimming at V came to 5 bases and at J to 0 bases, leaving 5 bases not matched to a gene. CDR3 size: 14 residues. Per the germline V gene, CDR1 is SQVTM and CDR2 is ANQGSEA. Here the CDR3 reads CSVRQGTSTDTQYF. As DNA, the CDR3 is TGCAGCGTTCGACAGGGAACTAGCACAGATACGCAGTATTTT.

In the case of this clonotype: A single base separates this from a much larger clone, so it may be a read error. The V and J genes are TRBV12-3 or TRBV12-4 and TRBJ1-5; perhaps TRBD1 as D (5 bases). The length of the CDR3 is 14 residues. The CDR3 spells CSSSPGIGNQPQHF. As DNA, the CDR3 is TGTTCCAGCAGTCCAGGGATAGGCAATCAGCCCCAGCATTTT.